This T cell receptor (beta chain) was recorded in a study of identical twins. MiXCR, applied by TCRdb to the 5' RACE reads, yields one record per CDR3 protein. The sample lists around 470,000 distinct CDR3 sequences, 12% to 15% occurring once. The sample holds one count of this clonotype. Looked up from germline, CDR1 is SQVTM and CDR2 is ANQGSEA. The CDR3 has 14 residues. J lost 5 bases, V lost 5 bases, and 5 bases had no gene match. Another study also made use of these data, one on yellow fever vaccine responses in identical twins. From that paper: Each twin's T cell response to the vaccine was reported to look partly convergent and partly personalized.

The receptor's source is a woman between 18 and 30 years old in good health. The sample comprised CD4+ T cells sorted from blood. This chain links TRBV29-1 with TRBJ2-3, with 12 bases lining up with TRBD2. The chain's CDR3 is CSVRLAGAIDTQYF. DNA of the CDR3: TGCAGCGTTCGACTAGCGGGAGCTATAGATACGCAGTATTTT.